This T cell receptor (beta chain) was captured by sequencing in a study of identifying expanded T cells in peripheral blood. Healthy donors had no documented immune events, such as infections, while sampled. To note about this clone: Its antigen is not identified.

Trimming took off 6 bases at V and 3 bases at J, with 11 bases between the two ends. This CDR3 spans 13 amino acids. Germline V gives CDR1 MNHNS, CDR2 SASEGT. The study, taken as a whole, reports: Variance in clone template counts between approximately 2-week samples significantly increased with total template count across all healthy donors.

Some clones are missing from TCRdb's copy, which holds only in-frame ones; the method was immunoSEQ multiplex PCR. The sample comprises some 65,000 clones, under 85% of which are singletons, and approximately 19% rests with the top ten. Sequencing input: blood. The chain recombines TRBV6-1 with TRBJ1-1, with D uncertain. The TCR comes from a person aged 18 to 75 in good health. CDR3 loop: CASSRVFDTEAFF. CDR3 DNA: TGTGCCAGCAGCAGAGTATTTGACACTGAAGCTTTCTTT.